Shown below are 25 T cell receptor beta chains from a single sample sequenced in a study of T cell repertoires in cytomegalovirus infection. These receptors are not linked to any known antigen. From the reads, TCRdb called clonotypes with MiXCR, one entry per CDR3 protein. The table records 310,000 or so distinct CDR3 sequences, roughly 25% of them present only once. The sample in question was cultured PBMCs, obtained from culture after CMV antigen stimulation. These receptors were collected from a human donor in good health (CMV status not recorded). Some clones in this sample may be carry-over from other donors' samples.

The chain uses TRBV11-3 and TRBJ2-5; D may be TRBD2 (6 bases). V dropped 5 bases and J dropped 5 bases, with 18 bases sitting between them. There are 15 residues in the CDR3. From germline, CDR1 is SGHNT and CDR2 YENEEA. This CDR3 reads CASSPTVGLAETQYF. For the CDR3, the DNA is TGTGCCAGCAGCCCGACCGTTGGGCTAGCGGAGACCCAGTACTTC.

The CDR3 spells CASRGTSGETYNEQFF. The CDR3 DNA is TGTGCCAGCAGGGGGACTAGCGGGGAGACCTACAATGAGCAGTTCTTC. The rearrangement links TRBV6-5 to TRBJ2-1, with 13 bases aligning to TRBD2. CDR1 and CDR2 (germline): MNHEY, SVGAGI. The J segment lost 2 bases and the V segment lost 6 bases, leaving 4 bases of the junction unmatched. There are 16 residues in the CDR3.

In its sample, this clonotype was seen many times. CDR3 sequence reads: CASSLSGGSHTQYF. CDR3 nucleotides: TGTGCCAGCAGTTTGTCGGGAGGGTCACATACGCAGTATTTT. V usage is TRBV12-3 or TRBV12-4 and J usage is TRBJ2-3; 8 nucleotides line up with TRBD2. There are 14 residues in the CDR3. The V gene end was trimmed by 3 bases and the J gene end by 7 bases; junction bases not matched to a gene: 6.

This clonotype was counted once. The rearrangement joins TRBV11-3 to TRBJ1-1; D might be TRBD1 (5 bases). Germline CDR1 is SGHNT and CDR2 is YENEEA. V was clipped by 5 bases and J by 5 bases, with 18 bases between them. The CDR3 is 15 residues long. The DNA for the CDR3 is TGTGCCAGCAGCCCCCCGGGCCGTGGGGGGACTGAAGCTTTCTTT. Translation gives CASSPPGRGGTEAFF.

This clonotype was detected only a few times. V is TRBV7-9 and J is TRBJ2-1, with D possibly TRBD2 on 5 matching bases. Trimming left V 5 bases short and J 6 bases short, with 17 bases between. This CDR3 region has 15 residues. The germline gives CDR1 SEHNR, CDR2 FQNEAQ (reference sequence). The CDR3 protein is CASSPPGYGGNEQFF. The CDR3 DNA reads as TGTGCCAGCAGCCCCCCCGGGTACGGAGGCAATGAGCAGTTCTTC.

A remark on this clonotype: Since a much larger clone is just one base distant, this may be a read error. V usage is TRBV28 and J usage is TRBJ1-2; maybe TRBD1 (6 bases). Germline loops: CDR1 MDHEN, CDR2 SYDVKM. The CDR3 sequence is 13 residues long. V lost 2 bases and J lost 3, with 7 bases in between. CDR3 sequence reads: CASSLQGHYGYTF. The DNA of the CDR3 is TGTGCCAGCAGTTTACAGGGGCACTATGGCTACACCTTC.

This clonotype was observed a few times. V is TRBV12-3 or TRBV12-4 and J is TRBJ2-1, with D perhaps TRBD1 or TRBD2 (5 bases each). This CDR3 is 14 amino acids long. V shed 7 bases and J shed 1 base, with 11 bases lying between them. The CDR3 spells CASTRGGSYNEQFF. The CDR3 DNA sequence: TGTGCCAGCACCCGTGGGGGATCCTACAATGAGCAGTTCTTC.

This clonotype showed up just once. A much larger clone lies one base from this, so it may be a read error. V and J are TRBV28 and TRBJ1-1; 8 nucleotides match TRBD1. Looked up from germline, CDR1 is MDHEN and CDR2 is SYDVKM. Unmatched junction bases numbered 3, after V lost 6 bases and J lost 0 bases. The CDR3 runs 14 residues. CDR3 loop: CASRPGQVNTEAFF. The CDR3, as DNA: TGTGCCAGCAGACCGGGACAGGTGAACACTGAAGCTTTCTTT.

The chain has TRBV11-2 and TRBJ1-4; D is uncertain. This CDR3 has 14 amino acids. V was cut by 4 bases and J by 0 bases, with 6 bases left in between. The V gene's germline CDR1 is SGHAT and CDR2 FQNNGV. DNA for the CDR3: TGTGCCAGCAGCTGGGGTGCAACTAATGAAAAACTGTTTTTT. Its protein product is CASSWGATNEKLFF.

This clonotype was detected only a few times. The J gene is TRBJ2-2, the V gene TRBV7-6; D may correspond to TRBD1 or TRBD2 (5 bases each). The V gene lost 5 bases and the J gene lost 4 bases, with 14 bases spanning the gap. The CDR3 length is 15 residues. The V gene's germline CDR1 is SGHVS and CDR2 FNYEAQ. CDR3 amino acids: CASSPPGQGTGELFF. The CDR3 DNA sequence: TGTGCCAGCAGCCCCCCGGGGCAGGGCACCGGGGAGCTGTTTTTT.

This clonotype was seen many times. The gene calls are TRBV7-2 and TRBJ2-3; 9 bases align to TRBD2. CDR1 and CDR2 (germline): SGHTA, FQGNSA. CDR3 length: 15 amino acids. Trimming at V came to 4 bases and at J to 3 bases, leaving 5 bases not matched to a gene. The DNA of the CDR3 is TGTGCCAGCAGCTCCCGACTAGCGGTTACAGATACGCAGTATTTT. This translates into CASSSRLAVTDTQYF.

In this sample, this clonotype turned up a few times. The CDR3 DNA sequence: TGTGCCAGCACCTCTGGTACAACTCCCTACGAGCAGTACGTC. As protein: CASTSGTTPYEQYV. The V and J genes are TRBV28 and TRBJ2-7; D ambiguous. V gave up 7 bases and J gave up 2 bases, with 15 bases separating them. The CDR3 extends over 14 amino acids. Germline V gene sequence: CDR1 MDHEN, CDR2 SYDVKM.

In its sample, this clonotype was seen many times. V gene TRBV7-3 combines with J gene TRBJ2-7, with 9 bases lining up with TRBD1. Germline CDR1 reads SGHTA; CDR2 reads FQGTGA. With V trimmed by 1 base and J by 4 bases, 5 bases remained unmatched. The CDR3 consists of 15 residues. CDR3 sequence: CASSLMATGGYEQYF. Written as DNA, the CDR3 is TGTGCCAGCAGCTTAATGGCGACAGGGGGATACGAGCAGTACTTC.

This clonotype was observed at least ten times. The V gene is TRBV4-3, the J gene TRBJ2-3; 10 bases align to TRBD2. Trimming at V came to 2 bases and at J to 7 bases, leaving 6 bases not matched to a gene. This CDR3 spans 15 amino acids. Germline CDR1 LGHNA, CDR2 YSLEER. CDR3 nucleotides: TGCGCCAGCAGCCAACTAGCGGGAGTAAAAAATACGCAGTATTTT. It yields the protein CASSQLAGVKNTQYF.

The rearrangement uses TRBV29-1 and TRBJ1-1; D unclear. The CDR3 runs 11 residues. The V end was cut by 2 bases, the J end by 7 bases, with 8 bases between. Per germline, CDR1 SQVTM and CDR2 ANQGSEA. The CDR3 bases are TGCAGCGTTGAACAGACGGTTGAAGCTTTCTTT. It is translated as CSVEQTVEAFF.

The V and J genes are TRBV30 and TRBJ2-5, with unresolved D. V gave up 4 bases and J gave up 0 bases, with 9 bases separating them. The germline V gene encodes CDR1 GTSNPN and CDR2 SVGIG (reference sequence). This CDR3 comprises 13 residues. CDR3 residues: CAWTEEYQETQYF. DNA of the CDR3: TGTGCCTGGACAGAGGAATACCAAGAGACCCAGTACTTC.

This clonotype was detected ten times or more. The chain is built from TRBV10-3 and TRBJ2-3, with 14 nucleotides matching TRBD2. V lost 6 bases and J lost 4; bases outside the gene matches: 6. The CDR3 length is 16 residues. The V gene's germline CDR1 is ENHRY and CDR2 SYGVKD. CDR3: CAISPGTSGSPDTQYF. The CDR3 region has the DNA TGTGCCATCAGCCCCGGGACTAGCGGGAGCCCAGATACGCAGTATTTT.

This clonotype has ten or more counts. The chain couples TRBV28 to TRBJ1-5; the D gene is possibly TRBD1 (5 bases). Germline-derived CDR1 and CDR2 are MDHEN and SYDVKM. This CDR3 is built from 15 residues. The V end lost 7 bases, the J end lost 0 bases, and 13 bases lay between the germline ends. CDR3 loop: CASNYWGDSNQPQHF. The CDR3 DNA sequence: TGTGCCAGCAACTACTGGGGGGATAGCAATCAGCCCCAGCATTTT.

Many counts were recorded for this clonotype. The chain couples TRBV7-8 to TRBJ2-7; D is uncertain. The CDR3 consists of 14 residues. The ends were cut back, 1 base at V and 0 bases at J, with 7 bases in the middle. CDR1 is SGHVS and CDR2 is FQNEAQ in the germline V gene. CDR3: CASSLGQDSYEQYV. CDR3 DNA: TGTGCCAGCAGCTTAGGACAAGACTCCTACGAGCAGTACGTC.

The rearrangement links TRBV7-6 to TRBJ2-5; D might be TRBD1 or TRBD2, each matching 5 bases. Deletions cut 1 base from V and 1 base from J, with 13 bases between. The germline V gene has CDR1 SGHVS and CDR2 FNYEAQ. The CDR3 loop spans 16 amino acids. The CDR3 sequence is CASSLVLGAFQETQYF. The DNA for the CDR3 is TGTGCCAGCAGCTTAGTACTAGGGGCTTTCCAAGAGACCCAGTACTTC.

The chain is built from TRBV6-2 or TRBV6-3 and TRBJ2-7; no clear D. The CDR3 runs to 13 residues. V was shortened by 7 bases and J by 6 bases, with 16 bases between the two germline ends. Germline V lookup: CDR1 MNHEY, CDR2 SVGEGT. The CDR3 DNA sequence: TGTGCCAGCAAGGTAGGGCCGAAGGGCGAGCAGTACTTC. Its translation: CASKVGPKGEQYF.

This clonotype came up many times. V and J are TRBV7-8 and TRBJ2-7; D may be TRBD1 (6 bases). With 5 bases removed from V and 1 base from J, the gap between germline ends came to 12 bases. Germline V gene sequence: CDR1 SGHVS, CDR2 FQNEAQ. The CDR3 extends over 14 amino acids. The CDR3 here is CASSPAGVSYEQYF. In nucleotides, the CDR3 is TGTGCCAGCAGCCCCGCAGGGGTATCCTACGAGCAGTACTTC.

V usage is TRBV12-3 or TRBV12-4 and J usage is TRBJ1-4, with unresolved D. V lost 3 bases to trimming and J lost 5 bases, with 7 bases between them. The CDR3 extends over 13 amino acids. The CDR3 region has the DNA TGTGCCAGCAGTTTTCGCGGGAATGAAAAACTGTTTTTT. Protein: CASSFRGNEKLFF.

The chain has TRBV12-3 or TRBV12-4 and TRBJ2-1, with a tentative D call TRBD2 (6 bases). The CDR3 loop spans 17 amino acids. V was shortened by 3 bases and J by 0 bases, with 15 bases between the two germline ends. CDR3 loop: CASSFHIRGSSYNEQFF. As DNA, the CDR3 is TGTGCCAGCAGTTTCCATATCCGGGGGAGCTCCTACAATGAGCAGTTCTTC.

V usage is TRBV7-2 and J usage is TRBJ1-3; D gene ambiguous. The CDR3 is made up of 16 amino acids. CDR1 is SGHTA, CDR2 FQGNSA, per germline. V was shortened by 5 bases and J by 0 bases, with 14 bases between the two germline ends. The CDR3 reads CASSPGGHSSGNTIYF. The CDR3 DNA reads TGTGCCAGCAGCCCCGGCGGGCACAGCTCTGGAAACACCATATATTTT.